The rows below give T cell receptor beta chains drawn from one sample of a study of blood T cell repertoires in COVID-19. TCRdb's copy holds only in-frame clones and misses some; the assay was immunoSEQ multiplex PCR. The data contain roughly 120,000 clones, approximately 90% of them singletons. The sample comprised peripheral blood. The receptors come from a human donor with active COVID-19. The donor label of this sample is uncertain. CDR3s include the opening cysteine and the closing phenylalanine or tryptophan. The order of the fields is J gene, clone size, V gene, CDR3 length, D gene, CDR3 DNA, CDR3 protein. A D gene is named only where the DNA matches it firmly. Where a row states a size, it is once, few, many or the class of an expanded clone; other rows omit it.

j_call: TRBJ1-5
clone_size: NA
v_call: TRBV4-1
cdr3_length: 15
d_call: NA
cdr3_nt: TGCGCCCGCAGCCTTCCGGGGGGGAACAATCAGCCCCAGCATTTT
cdr3_aa: CARSLPGGNNQPQHF

j_call: TRBJ1-1
clone_size: once
v_call: TRBV6-5
cdr3_length: 15
d_call: TRBD1
cdr3_nt: TGTGCCAGCAGTTACTCCGAGGGGGCTTACACTGAAGCTTTCTTT
cdr3_aa: CASSYSEGAYTEAFF

j_call: TRBJ1-2
clone_size: NA
v_call: TRBV4-2
cdr3_length: 14
d_call: NA
cdr3_nt: TGTGCCAGCAGCCAAGATTGGGGGGGTTATGGCTACACCTTC
cdr3_aa: CASSQDWGGYGYTF

j_call: TRBJ2-3
clone_size: NA
v_call: TRBV4-3
cdr3_length: 16
d_call: TRBD1
cdr3_nt: TGCGCCAGCAGCCAAGAAAGCAGGGGGCTCACAGATACGCAGTATTTT
cdr3_aa: CASSQESRGLTDTQYF

j_call: TRBJ2-3
clone_size: NA
v_call: TRBV7-2
cdr3_length: 17
d_call: TRBD2
cdr3_nt: TGTGCCAGCAGCTCAAAACCGGGACTAGCGGGGGGAGATACGCAGTATTTT
cdr3_aa: CASSSKPGLAGGDTQYF

j_call: TRBJ1-2
clone_size: NA
v_call: TRBV6-6
cdr3_length: 15
d_call: NA
cdr3_nt: TGTGCCAGCACCCCCCGTAAGGGGAAGGTCGGTGGCTACACCTTC
cdr3_aa: CASTPRKGKVGGYTF

j_call: TRBJ1-2
clone_size: once
v_call: TRBV4-2
cdr3_length: 15
d_call: NA
cdr3_nt: TGTGCCAGCAGCCAAGTTCTTAGGGGCCTCTATGGCTACACCTTC
cdr3_aa: CASSQVLRGLYGYTF

j_call: TRBJ1-5
clone_size: NA
v_call: TRBV7-8
cdr3_length: 15
d_call: TRBD1
cdr3_nt: TGTGCCAGCAGCGCTGGACAGGCCCACAATCAGCCCCAGCATTTT
cdr3_aa: CASSAGQAHNQPQHF

j_call: TRBJ1-5
clone_size: many
v_call: TRBV7-9
cdr3_length: 13
d_call: NA
cdr3_nt: TGTGCCAGCAGCTGGCGGGGCAATCAGCCCCAGCATTTT
cdr3_aa: CASSWRGNQPQHF

j_call: TRBJ1-5
clone_size: NA
v_call: TRBV6-5
cdr3_length: 15
d_call: TRBD1
cdr3_nt: TGTGCCAGCAGATCCGACAGGGGAGGCGATCAGCCCCAGCATTTT
cdr3_aa: CASRSDRGGDQPQHF

j_call: TRBJ2-3
clone_size: NA
v_call: TRBV29-1
cdr3_length: 15
d_call: TRBD1
cdr3_nt: TGCAGCGTTGAAGGGGGACAGGGGGAAACAGATACGCAGTATTTT
cdr3_aa: CSVEGGQGETDTQYF

j_call: TRBJ1-3
clone_size: NA
v_call: TRBV7-2
cdr3_length: 15
d_call: TRBD1
cdr3_nt: TGTGCCAGCAGCCGGACAGGTCTCTCTGGAAACACCATATATTTT
cdr3_aa: CASSRTGLSGNTIYF

j_call: TRBJ2-5
clone_size: NA
v_call: TRBV6-2/TRBV6-3
cdr3_length: 15
d_call: NA
cdr3_nt: TGTGCCAGCAGTTACTCTTCGGGGGACGAAGAGACCCAGTACTTC
cdr3_aa: CASSYSSGDEETQYF

j_call: TRBJ2-6
clone_size: NA
v_call: TRBV6-5
cdr3_length: 15
d_call: NA
cdr3_nt: TGTGCCAGCAATCTAGGGAGCTCTGGGGCCAACGTCCTGACTTTC
cdr3_aa: CASNLGSSGANVLTF

j_call: TRBJ2-3
clone_size: NA
v_call: TRBV6-5
cdr3_length: 14
d_call: TRBD2
cdr3_nt: TGTGCCAGCCAGCGGGGACGAACCACAGATACGCAGTATTTT
cdr3_aa: CASQRGRTTDTQYF

j_call: TRBJ2-2
clone_size: once
v_call: TRBV7-9
cdr3_length: 14
d_call: TRBD1
cdr3_nt: TGTGCCAGCAGCCCCGGACAGGGAATCAGGGAGCTGTTTTTT
cdr3_aa: CASSPGQGIRELFF

j_call: TRBJ2-5
clone_size: NA
v_call: TRBV9
cdr3_length: 16
d_call: NA
cdr3_nt: TGTGCCAGCAGCGTAGTGGGCGAACCCCCGTGGGAGACCCAGTACTTC
cdr3_aa: CASSVVGEPPWETQYF

j_call: TRBJ1-1
clone_size: NA
v_call: TRBV9
cdr3_length: 14
d_call: NA
cdr3_nt: TGTGCCAGCAGCGTAGGGTCAGGGGTCACTGAAGCTTTCTTT
cdr3_aa: CASSVGSGVTEAFF

j_call: TRBJ2-1
clone_size: NA
v_call: TRBV7-2
cdr3_length: 15
d_call: NA
cdr3_nt: TGTGCCAGCAGCTTAGCGCCGGGTCCCAACAATGAGCAGTTCTTC
cdr3_aa: CASSLAPGPNNEQFF

j_call: TRBJ1-1
clone_size: NA
v_call: TRBV7-2
cdr3_length: 14
d_call: TRBD1
cdr3_nt: TGTGCCAGCAGCTCGGACAGGGGGTCCACTGAAGCTTTCTTT
cdr3_aa: CASSSDRGSTEAFF

j_call: TRBJ2-1
clone_size: NA
v_call: TRBV25-1
cdr3_length: 12
d_call: TRBD2
cdr3_nt: TGTGCCAGCAGTGTAAGACTAGCGGAGCAGTTCTTC
cdr3_aa: CASSVRLAEQFF

j_call: TRBJ2-5
clone_size: NA
v_call: TRBV5-6
cdr3_length: 15
d_call: TRBD1
cdr3_nt: TGTGCCAGCAGCCTGAAAACAGGGGTGGGAGAGACCCAGTACTTC
cdr3_aa: CASSLKTGVGETQYF

j_call: TRBJ2-5
clone_size: NA
v_call: TRBV7-8
cdr3_length: 15
d_call: NA
cdr3_nt: TGTGCCAGCAGCTTAGACAGGGCAGGTGGGGAGACCCAGTACTTC
cdr3_aa: CASSLDRAGGETQYF

j_call: TRBJ2-5
clone_size: few
v_call: TRBV5-1
cdr3_length: 15
d_call: TRBD1
cdr3_nt: TGCGCCAGCAGCACAGGGACAGTTAATCAAGAGACCCAGTACTTC
cdr3_aa: CASSTGTVNQETQYF

j_call: TRBJ2-7
clone_size: NA
v_call: TRBV6-5
cdr3_length: 15
d_call: TRBD2
cdr3_nt: TGTGCCAGCAGTAAAACTCGAGCGGGGTCGGGGGAGCAGTACTTC
cdr3_aa: CASSKTRAGSGEQYF

j_call: TRBJ2-7
clone_size: NA
v_call: TRBV4-2
cdr3_length: 15
d_call: NA
cdr3_nt: TGTGCCAGCAGCCAAGAACGCGACACCTTCTGGAAGCAGTACTTC
cdr3_aa: CASSQERDTFWKQYF

j_call: TRBJ2-5
clone_size: NA
v_call: TRBV28
cdr3_length: 13
d_call: NA
cdr3_nt: TGTGCCAGCACCCACGCGGGACAAGAGACCCAGTACTTC
cdr3_aa: CASTHAGQETQYF

j_call: TRBJ1-3
clone_size: NA
v_call: TRBV6-1
cdr3_length: 14
d_call: NA
cdr3_nt: TGTGCCAGCAGTGACGGGGGGGCTGGAAACACCATATATTTT
cdr3_aa: CASSDGGAGNTIYF

j_call: TRBJ2-1
clone_size: NA
v_call: TRBV6-5
cdr3_length: 14
d_call: TRBD2
cdr3_nt: TGTGCCAGCAACCGCGGGGGGGCTGAGAATGAGCAGTTCTTC
cdr3_aa: CASNRGGAENEQFF

j_call: TRBJ2-3
clone_size: NA
v_call: TRBV5-4
cdr3_length: 15
d_call: TRBD2
cdr3_nt: TGTGCCAGCAGCTTGACTAGCGGGGGTGCAGATACGCAGTATTTT
cdr3_aa: CASSLTSGGADTQYF

j_call: TRBJ1-5
clone_size: NA
v_call: TRBV7-2
cdr3_length: 14
d_call: TRBD1
cdr3_nt: TGTGCCAGCAGCCGGGACAGGGGTGGTCAGCCCCAGCATTTT
cdr3_aa: CASSRDRGGQPQHF

j_call: TRBJ1-2
clone_size: NA
v_call: TRBV19
cdr3_length: 13
d_call: TRBD1
cdr3_nt: TGTGCCAGTAGACGACAGGGGAGCTATGGCTACACCTTC
cdr3_aa: CASRRQGSYGYTF

j_call: TRBJ2-7
clone_size: NA
v_call: TRBV6-4
cdr3_length: 14
d_call: NA
cdr3_nt: TGTGCCAGCAGTGACTCTGTTGTCACCTACGAGCAGTACTTC
cdr3_aa: CASSDSVVTYEQYF

j_call: TRBJ1-1
clone_size: once
v_call: TRBV11-3
cdr3_length: 14
d_call: NA
cdr3_nt: TGTGCCAGCAGCTCAGGGACACCGAACACTGAAGCTTTCTTT
cdr3_aa: CASSSGTPNTEAFF

j_call: TRBJ2-7
clone_size: once
v_call: TRBV14
cdr3_length: 16
d_call: TRBD1
cdr3_nt: TGTGCCAGCAGCCAAGGACAGGGCCGAGGGTCCTACGAGCAGTACTTC
cdr3_aa: CASSQGQGRGSYEQYF

j_call: TRBJ1-5
clone_size: NA
v_call: TRBV7-9
cdr3_length: 16
d_call: TRBD1
cdr3_nt: TGTGCCAGCAGCTCTTTTGGACAGGGAGGCAATCAGCCCCAGCATTTT
cdr3_aa: CASSSFGQGGNQPQHF

j_call: TRBJ1-3
clone_size: NA
v_call: TRBV6-6
cdr3_length: 14
d_call: NA
cdr3_nt: TGTGCCAGCAGCCGGACAGTCCCTGGAAACACCATATATTTT
cdr3_aa: CASSRTVPGNTIYF

j_call: TRBJ2-1
clone_size: NA
v_call: TRBV2
cdr3_length: 14
d_call: TRBD2
cdr3_nt: TGTGCCAGCGTCGCGGGGGACTCCTACAATGAGCAGTTCTTC
cdr3_aa: CASVAGDSYNEQFF

j_call: TRBJ2-1
clone_size: NA
v_call: TRBV5-1
cdr3_length: 14
d_call: NA
cdr3_nt: TGCGCCAGCAGTACAGACAGCTCCTACAATGAGCAGTTCTTC
cdr3_aa: CASSTDSSYNEQFF

j_call: TRBJ2-7
clone_size: NA
v_call: TRBV11-2
cdr3_length: 13
d_call: TRBD2
cdr3_nt: TGTGCCAGCAACGGGGGGGCAACTTACGAGCAGTACTTC
cdr3_aa: CASNGGATYEQYF

j_call: TRBJ2-2
clone_size: NA
v_call: TRBV7-9
cdr3_length: 14
d_call: NA
cdr3_nt: TGTGCCAGCAGCTTTTCCCGGGACACCGGGGAGCTGTTTTTT
cdr3_aa: CASSFSRDTGELFF

j_call: TRBJ1-5
clone_size: NA
v_call: TRBV7-9
cdr3_length: 17
d_call: TRBD1
cdr3_nt: TGTGCCAGCAGCTTAGTTGGGACAGGGGGAAGCAATCAGCCCCAGCATTTT
cdr3_aa: CASSLVGTGGSNQPQHF

j_call: TRBJ1-2
clone_size: NA
v_call: TRBV4-1
cdr3_length: 14
d_call: TRBD1
cdr3_nt: TGCGCCAGCAGCCAAGTCGACAGGGGGTCTGGCTACACCTTC
cdr3_aa: CASSQVDRGSGYTF

j_call: TRBJ1-2
clone_size: NA
v_call: TRBV7-2
cdr3_length: 14
d_call: NA
cdr3_nt: TGTGCCAGCAGCTTTCGTCAGGGCCAGGAGGGCTACACCTTC
cdr3_aa: CASSFRQGQEGYTF

j_call: TRBJ1-5
clone_size: NA
v_call: TRBV4-3
cdr3_length: 15
d_call: NA
cdr3_nt: TGCGCCAGCAGCCAAGATCGACTTGGGGCTCAGCCCCAGCATTTT
cdr3_aa: CASSQDRLGAQPQHF

j_call: TRBJ1-6
clone_size: NA
v_call: TRBV6-5
cdr3_length: 15
d_call: NA
cdr3_nt: TGTGCCAGCAGCCGCGGTTGGGGGGTGGATTCACCCCTCCACTTT
cdr3_aa: CASSRGWGVDSPLHF

j_call: TRBJ2-1
clone_size: NA
v_call: TRBV19
cdr3_length: 15
d_call: TRBD2
cdr3_nt: TGTGCCAGTAGTATAGTTCGGGGGGGAAACAATGAGCAGTTCTTC
cdr3_aa: CASSIVRGGNNEQFF

j_call: TRBJ2-3
clone_size: NA
v_call: TRBV19
cdr3_length: 15
d_call: NA
cdr3_nt: TGTGCCAGTAGTATGGGACATTATAGCACAGATACGCAGTATTTT
cdr3_aa: CASSMGHYSTDTQYF

j_call: TRBJ1-5
clone_size: NA
v_call: TRBV5-1
cdr3_length: 14
d_call: TRBD1
cdr3_nt: TGCGCCAGCAGTTACGGACAGGGGGATCAGCCCCAGCATTTT
cdr3_aa: CASSYGQGDQPQHF

j_call: TRBJ2-1
clone_size: NA
v_call: TRBV11-3
cdr3_length: 13
d_call: NA
cdr3_nt: TGTGCCAGCAGCTCACCGGGAACTAATGAGCAGTTCTTC
cdr3_aa: CASSSPGTNEQFF

j_call: TRBJ2-2
clone_size: NA
v_call: TRBV9
cdr3_length: 19
d_call: TRBD2
cdr3_nt: TGTGCCAGCAGCGTAGGACTAGCGGGGGCCGGTTTCGGCGGCGGGGAGCTGTTTTTT
cdr3_aa: CASSVGLAGAGFGGGELFF

j_call: TRBJ2-1
clone_size: NA
v_call: TRBV13
cdr3_length: 18
d_call: TRBD2
cdr3_nt: TGTGCCAGCAGCACAACCCGACTAGCGGGGGACTTCTACAATGAGCAGTTCTTC
cdr3_aa: CASSTTRLAGDFYNEQFF

j_call: TRBJ2-1
clone_size: NA
v_call: TRBV30
cdr3_length: 14
d_call: TRBD2
cdr3_nt: TGTGCCTGGAGGGGACTAGCGGGGTACAATGAGCAGTTCTTC
cdr3_aa: CAWRGLAGYNEQFF

j_call: TRBJ1-4
clone_size: NA
v_call: TRBV11-2
cdr3_length: 15
d_call: TRBD1
cdr3_nt: TGTGCCAGCAGCTTACAGGGGGCGGGCGGTGAAAAACTGTTTTTT
cdr3_aa: CASSLQGAGGEKLFF

j_call: TRBJ1-2
clone_size: NA
v_call: TRBV6-1
cdr3_length: 13
d_call: TRBD1
cdr3_nt: TGTGCCAGCAGTGAAGGAGGGGGCTTTGGCTACACCTTC
cdr3_aa: CASSEGGGFGYTF

j_call: TRBJ2-5
clone_size: NA
v_call: TRBV29-1
cdr3_length: 13
d_call: NA
cdr3_nt: TGCAGCGTGTGGCGGGGCTTTCAAGAGACCCAGTACTTC
cdr3_aa: CSVWRGFQETQYF

j_call: TRBJ2-1
clone_size: NA
v_call: TRBV28
cdr3_length: 16
d_call: TRBD2
cdr3_nt: TGTGCCAGCAGTTTCCGGGTAGCGGGGGACTACAATGAGCAGTTCTTC
cdr3_aa: CASSFRVAGDYNEQFF

j_call: TRBJ2-1
clone_size: NA
v_call: TRBV2
cdr3_length: 14
d_call: TRBD1
cdr3_nt: TGTGCCAGCAGGCCGGGACAGGGAGGTGGTGAGCAGTTCTTC
cdr3_aa: CASRPGQGGGEQFF

j_call: TRBJ1-1
clone_size: NA
v_call: TRBV6-6
cdr3_length: 15
d_call: NA
cdr3_nt: TGTGCCAGCAGTTACGGAACAGGGCCGAACACTGAAGCTTTCTTT
cdr3_aa: CASSYGTGPNTEAFF

j_call: TRBJ2-5
clone_size: NA
v_call: TRBV5-1
cdr3_length: 15
d_call: NA
cdr3_nt: TGCGCCAGCAGCTTGGATGGTCGCAGCAGGGAGACCCAGTACTTC
cdr3_aa: CASSLDGRSRETQYF